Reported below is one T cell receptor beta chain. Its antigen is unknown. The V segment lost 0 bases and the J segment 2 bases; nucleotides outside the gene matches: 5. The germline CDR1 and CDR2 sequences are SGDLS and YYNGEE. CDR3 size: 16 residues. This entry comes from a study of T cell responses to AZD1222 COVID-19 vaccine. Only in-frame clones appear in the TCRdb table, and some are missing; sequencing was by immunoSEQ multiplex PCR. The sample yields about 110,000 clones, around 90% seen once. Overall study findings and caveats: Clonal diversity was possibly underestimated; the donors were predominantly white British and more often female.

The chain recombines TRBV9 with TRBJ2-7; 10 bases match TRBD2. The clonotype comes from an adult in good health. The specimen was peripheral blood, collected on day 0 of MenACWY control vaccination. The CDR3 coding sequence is TGTGCCAGCAGCGTAGCTCCCAGCGGGGGGGCCTACGAGCAGTACTTC. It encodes CASSVAPSGGAYEQYF.